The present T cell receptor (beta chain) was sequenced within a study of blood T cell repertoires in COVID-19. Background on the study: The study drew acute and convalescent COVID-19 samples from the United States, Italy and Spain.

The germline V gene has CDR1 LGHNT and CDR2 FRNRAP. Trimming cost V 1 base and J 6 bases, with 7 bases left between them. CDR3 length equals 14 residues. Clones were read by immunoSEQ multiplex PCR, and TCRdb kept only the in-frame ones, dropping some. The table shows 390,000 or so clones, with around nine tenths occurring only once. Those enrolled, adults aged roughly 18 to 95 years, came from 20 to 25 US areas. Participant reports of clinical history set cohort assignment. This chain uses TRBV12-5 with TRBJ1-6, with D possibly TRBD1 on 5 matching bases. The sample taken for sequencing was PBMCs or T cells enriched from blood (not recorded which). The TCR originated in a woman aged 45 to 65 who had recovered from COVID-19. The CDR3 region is CASGLGTGNSPLHF. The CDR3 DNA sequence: TGTGCTAGTGGTTTGGGAACAGGTAATTCACCCCTCCACTTT.